Below, one T cell receptor beta chain is given with its context. Its antigen is not identified. V gave up 4 bases and J gave up 6 bases, with 14 bases separating them. This CDR3 is built from 14 residues. In germline, CDR1 is SGHTA, CDR2 FQGNSA. This sample was included in a study of OX40 agonist ivuxolimab in advanced cancers. Study-level information: Ivuxolimab is a fully human IgG2 antibody that activates OX40 (CD134).

This table comes from immunoSEQ multiplex PCR, and its TCRdb copy is limited to in-frame clones, with some not included. The repertoire holds roughly 80,000 clones, around 85% seen once, with under 2.5% in the top ten. Whole-study findings and limits: CD4+ and CD8+ blood T cells expanded clonally by week 6 at 0.1 to 3.0 mg/kg. Expanded clones tended on average to be more numerous among CD8+ T cells than CD4+.

The chain recombines TRBV7-2 with TRBJ2-3; D call uncertain. Sequences were derived from CD4+ or CD8+ T cells sorted from blood, sampled in a trial of the OX40 agonist ivuxolimab. The receptor was isolated from an adult with an advanced solid tumor such as melanoma, head and neck, liver or kidney cancer. CDR3 in DNA: TGTGCCAGCAGCTCAATCCTGAAGTCGGATACGCAGTATTTT. Translated, it gives CASSSILKSDTQYF.